This is a list of T cell receptor beta chains from one sample in a study of cytomegalovirus exposure and HLA in healthy donors. Generated by immunoSEQ multiplex PCR, the TCRdb table keeps only in-frame clones and is missing some. The top ten hold 11% of the sample, which has more than 90,000 clones, less than 80% seen once. The specimen was PBMCs. All receptors derive from a woman between 45 and 60 years old in good health and CMV-seropositive. Each CDR3 is given with its conserved first and last residue. Fields, in order: J gene, clone size, V gene, D gene, CDR3 DNA, CDR3 protein. A D gene is named only where the DNA matches it firmly. Size values are once, few and many counts, or a class for expanded clones, and some rows have none.

TRBJ2-7,.,TRBV13,TRBD2,TGTGCCAGCAGCTCCAGCGGGGGACGACTCTCCTACGAGCAGTACTTC,CASSSSGGRLSYEQYF
TRBJ2-7,.,TRBV7-8,.,TGTGCCAGCAGCTTAACAGAGACCTACGAGCAGTACTTC,CASSLTETYEQYF
TRBJ2-7,.,TRBV7-2,.,TGTGCCAGCAGCTTAGGGCTTTTCTCCTACGAGCAGTACTTC,CASSLGLFSYEQYF
TRBJ2-1,.,TRBV25-1,.,TGTGCCAGCAGTGATCCCACAGACTACAATGAGCAGTTCTTC,CASSDPTDYNEQFF
TRBJ1-4,.,TRBV5-1,.,TGCGCCAGCAGCTCGGGACCCCAGGGGGAAAAACTGTTTTTT,CASSSGPQGEKLFF
TRBJ2-1,.,TRBV7-3,.,TGTGCCAGCAGCTTAACTAGATCCTCCTACAATGAGCAGTTCTTC,CASSLTRSSYNEQFF
TRBJ2-1,.,TRBV7-2,TRBD2,TGTGCCAGCAGCACTCTAGCGGGGGGGCGAAATGAGCAGTTCTTC,CASSTLAGGRNEQFF
TRBJ2-1,.,TRBV6-5,.,TGTGCCAGCAGTTCGTCGGGCAATGAGCAGTTCTTC,CASSSSGNEQFF
TRBJ1-4,.,TRBV7-8,.,TGTGCCAGCAGCTTGGCGGCTAAACCTGGAGGAATCGAAAAACTGTTTTTT,CASSLAAKPGGIEKLFF
TRBJ1-3,.,TRBV6-5,TRBD1,TGTGCCAGCATGGACAGGGAAGGAAACACCATATATTTT,CASMDREGNTIYF
TRBJ2-7,.,TRBV14,TRBD2,TGTGCCAGCAGCCAAGATCTAGCGGACGAGCAGTACTTC,CASSQDLADEQYF
TRBJ2-5,.,TRBV27,.,TGTGCCAGTTCAACAGGGTTGGGGCAAGAGACCCAGTACTTC,CASSTGLGQETQYF
TRBJ1-4,once,TRBV28,TRBD1,TGTGCCAGCACCGCAGGGGGCCCTAATGAAAAACTGTTTTTT,CASTAGGPNEKLFF
TRBJ1-1,.,TRBV30,.,TGTGCCTGGAGACAGGTGAACACTGAAGCTTTCTTT,CAWRQVNTEAFF
TRBJ2-7,.,TRBV29-1,TRBD1,TGCAGCGTTCGAGGGGGCCTCCCGGCCGAGCAGTACTTC,CSVRGGLPAEQYF
TRBJ2-2,.,TRBV19,.,TGTGCCAGTAGTATTGGCCGGGACATACCAGCACAGGAGCTGTTTTTT,CASSIGRDIPAQELFF
TRBJ1-2,once,TRBV7-2,.,TGTGCCAGCAGCTTAATTGTAGGGTTGCAGGGTGGCTACACCTTC,CASSLIVGLQGGYTF
TRBJ1-1,once,TRBV28,TRBD1,TGTGCCAGCAGTTGGACAGGCGGATTCACTGAAGCTTTCTTT,CASSWTGGFTEAFF
TRBJ1-2,.,TRBV29-1,TRBD1,TGCAGCGTTGAAGGGACAGGGGATGGCTACACCTTC,CSVEGTGDGYTF
TRBJ2-1,.,TRBV19,TRBD2,TGTGCCAGTAGTAAAGCGGGAGGGCAATATGAGCAGTTCTTC,CASSKAGGQYEQFF
TRBJ2-3,.,TRBV29-1,.,TGCAGCGTTTTACATGGAGATACGCAGTATTTT,CSVLHGDTQYF
TRBJ1-2,.,TRBV29-1,.,TGCAGCGTTACTCCCCCGGACTATGGCTACACCTTC,CSVTPPDYGYTF
TRBJ1-4,.,TRBV7-2,.,TGTGCCAGCAGCGCCTATATTGGAAAACTGTTTTTT,CASSAYIGKLFF
TRBJ1-6,.,TRBV2,TRBD1,TGTGCCAGCAGTGATCCGGGACAGTATAATTCACCCCTCCACTTT,CASSDPGQYNSPLHF
TRBJ1-2,.,TRBV9,TRBD1,TGTGCCAGCAGTGAACAGGGAGCAGGGGGACCGGAATTGGGCTACACCTTC,CASSEQGAGGPELGYTF
TRBJ2-1,.,TRBV11-2,.,TGTGCCAGCACCACTTCCGCCTACAATGAGCAGTTCTTC,CASTTSAYNEQFF
TRBJ2-7,.,TRBV4-3,TRBD1,TGCGCCAGCAGCCGGGGACAGGGTTATTACGAGCAGTACTTC,CASSRGQGYYEQYF
TRBJ2-1,once,TRBV27,.,TGTGCCAGCAGTTTAAGCGTGGCGGCCTACAATGAGCAGTTCTTC,CASSLSVAAYNEQFF
TRBJ2-7,.,TRBV29-1,TRBD1,TGCAGCGCATCCCGGGACAGGGGGGTTCACGAGCAGTACTTC,CSASRDRGVHEQYF
TRBJ2-1,.,TRBV30,.,TGTGCCTGGAGTCCCTCCCCCTCACCCCGGGAGTTCTTC,CAWSPSPSPREFF
TRBJ2-7,.,TRBV9,TRBD1,TGTGCCAGCAGCGTAGCGGGACAGGGGTTTCGGGGCGAGCAGTACTTC,CASSVAGQGFRGEQYF
TRBJ1-1,.,TRBV5-5,TRBD1,TGTGCCAGCAGCTTGGTGGGGCAGGGGGTCGACACTGAAGCTTTCTTT,CASSLVGQGVDTEAFF
TRBJ2-1,once,TRBV7-6,TRBD1,TGTGCCAGCAGCTTAGCGGGGACAGGGGTGGGCAATGAGCAGTTCTTC,CASSLAGTGVGNEQFF
TRBJ1-2,.,TRBV5-6,.,TGTGCCAGCAGCTTGGTTGCGTTCCCTCCCAATGGCTACACCTTC,CASSLVAFPPNGYTF
TRBJ2-3,.,TRBV6-1,.,TGTGCCAGCCGGGACTTCACAGATACGCAGTATTTT,CASRDFTDTQYF
TRBJ1-1,.,TRBV9,.,TGTGCCAGCAGCGAAGAGGGCGGTCTTGAAGCTTTCTTT,CASSEEGGLEAFF
TRBJ2-7,.,TRBV29-1,.,TGCAGCGTTGTTAGAGGGCCGAACGAGCAGTACTTC,CSVVRGPNEQYF
TRBJ2-1,.,TRBV28,.,TGTGCCAGCAGTCCCGATCTAGAGCGCAAGTTCCACAATGAGCAGTTCTTC,CASSPDLERKFHNEQFF
TRBJ2-1,.,TRBV2,TRBD1,TGTGCCAGCAGTGTAGGGACAGGGGGCTTTCCTTTCTTC,CASSVGTGGFPFF
TRBJ1-2,.,TRBV30,.,TGTGCCTGGAGCGGCAGTGGAGCCTATGGCTACACCTTC,CAWSGSGAYGYTF